This T cell receptor (beta chain) was identified in a study of vaccination and CD4 T cells after COVID-19. Described treatment: roughly ten-day PBMC culture with coronavirus spike peptide pools or control peptides (ViraFEST assay). Negative selection separated CD4+ T cells from approximately ten-day cultures. Sequencing of cultured CD4+ T cell DNA used the Oncomine TCR Beta short-read assay. TCRdb re-derived calls from the PCR reads in MiXCR, one entry per CDR3 protein. Found here are around 20,000 distinct CDR3 sequences, roughly 46% of them singletons; the top ten hold 26%. Notes on this clonotype: Its antigen is as yet unknown. One junction end does not reproduce the germline sequence, and a read error may be involved.

From germline, CDR1 is WSHSY and CDR2 SAAADI. The CDR3 covers 13 residues. The TCR originated in a human donor who had recovered from COVID-19. The specimen comprised CD4+ T cells from blood, cultured in vitro, sampled before SARS-CoV-2 vaccination. The chain is built from TRBV10-2 and TRBJ1-2; D perhaps matches TRBD1 (5 bases). CDR3 sequence: CASTEGGGYGYTF. Here the CDR3 DNA reads TGCGCCAGCACTGAGGGCGGGGGCTATGGCTACACCTTC.